One and the same sample provided the 23 T cell receptor beta chains below, sequenced in a study of Graves' ophthalmopathy and Graves' hyperthyroidism. Amplified TCR beta CDR3 regions were obtained using RNA transcripts as template. First-round RT-PCR with HTBI primers preceded a second-round multiplex PCR. Each CDR3 protein is one row after TCRdb ran MiXCR on the multiplex PCR reads. Among approximately 640,000 distinct CDR3 sequences listed, about 38% were seen once. Source material: peripheral blood. All receptors come from an adult man with Graves' ophthalmopathy.

The chain joins TRBV7-2 to TRBJ1-4; TRBD1 aligns across 8 bases. The CDR3 extends over 16 amino acids. Losses at the gene ends were 2 bases for V and 7 bases for J; bases not matched to a gene: 9. Looked up from germline, CDR1 is SGHTA and CDR2 is FQGNSA. Written as DNA, the CDR3 is TGTGCCAGCAGCTTAAACAGGGGGGGCGCCAGTGAAAAACTGTTTTTT. It encodes CASSLNRGGASEKLFF.

As concerns this clonotype: A much larger clone is a single base away; this may be a read error. This rearrangement joins TRBV5-6 to TRBJ2-7; 7 nucleotides line up with TRBD1. V shed 6 bases, J shed 0 bases, and the junction held 3 bases outside the gene matches. Germline lookup yields CDR1 SGHDT and CDR2 YYEEEE. The CDR3 extends over 13 amino acids. Written as DNA, the CDR3 is TGTGCCAGCACCCGGACAGGCTCCTACGAGCAGTACTTC. Its translation is CASTRTGSYEQYF.

The chain carries TRBV7-2 and TRBJ1-6; 7 nucleotides align to TRBD1. This CDR3 spans 15 amino acids. Germline values: CDR1 SGHTA, CDR2 FQGNSA. With 1 base clipped from V and 10 bases from J, the junction kept 7 bases outside the gene matches. Written as DNA, the CDR3 is TGTGCCAGCAGCTTAGGAATAGGGGGCACCTCACCCCTCCACTTT. Translating gives CASSLGIGGTSPLHF.

This clonotype turned up a few times. This chain joins TRBV11-1 and TRBJ2-7; TRBD2 matches 10 bases. The CDR3 loop spans 16 amino acids. CDR1 and CDR2 from the germline V gene are SGHAT and FQDESV (reference sequence). J lost 6 bases, V lost 5 bases, and 13 bases had no gene match. The CDR3 DNA reads as TGTGCCAGCAGCAGGTCTAGCGGGAGTCTGCCTGGCGAGCAGTACTTC. Its protein is CASSRSSGSLPGEQYF.

This clonotype turned up a few times. The rearrangement links TRBV15 to TRBJ2-6; tentatively, D is TRBD1 (6 bases). The CDR3 length is 16 residues. The ends were cut back, 4 bases at V and 4 bases at J, with 14 bases in the middle. Germline assignment: CDR1 LNHNV and CDR2 YYDKDF (reference sequence). CDR3 in DNA: TGTGCCACCAGCACTCATCCCGGGACAGGGGCCAACGTCCTGACTTTC. Translated, it gives CATSTHPGTGANVLTF.

The gene calls are TRBV9 and TRBJ2-7; 7 positions match TRBD1. The junction had 12 bases not matched to a gene; V was cut back by 4 bases and J by 2 bases. This CDR3 has 16 amino acids. Per germline, CDR1 SGDLS and CDR2 YYNGEE. For the CDR3, the DNA is TGTGCCAGCAGCCAAGATAGGGGGCGCGCCGCCTACGAGCAGTACTTC. Protein: CASSQDRGRAAYEQYF.

This clonotype has just a few counts. The CDR3 region is CSVGGGSGSHGYTF. CDR3 coding DNA: TGCAGCGTTGGCGGGGGGTCAGGGAGCCATGGCTACACCTTC. The rearrangement joins TRBV29-1 to TRBJ1-2; weak D call: TRBD1 (5 bases). The CDR3 loop spans 14 amino acids. Germline-derived CDR1 and CDR2 are SQVTM and ANQGSEA. V was clipped by 4 bases and J by 6 bases, with 18 bases between them. The full variable domain, completed using reference TRBV29-1 and TRBJ1-2, is SAVISQKPSRDICQRGTSLTIQCQVDSQVTMMFWYRQQPGQSLTLIATANQGSEATYESGFVIDKFPISRPNLTFSTLTVSNMSPEDSSIYLCSVGGGSGSHGYTFGSGTRLTVV.

V and J are TRBV10-3 and TRBJ2-7; 8 positions agree with TRBD2. The DNA end lines up better with TRBJ2-1; the J call may be wrong. In germline, CDR1 is ENHRY, CDR2 SYGVKD. This CDR3 spans 13 amino acids. As DNA, the CDR3 is TGTGCCATCAGGGAGCGGGAGCGCGATGAGCAGTTCTTC. Its protein is CAIRERERDEQFF.

Comments on this clonotype: No conserved phenylalanine or tryptophan is present at the end of the CDR3, so a read error is the likely explanation. The chain is built from TRBV5-4 and TRBJ2-7; tentatively, D is TRBD1 (5 bases). This CDR3 has 15 residues. CDR1 and CDR2 (germline): SGHNT, YYREEE (reference sequence). V was clipped by 3 bases and J by 2 bases, with 15 bases between them. The CDR3 DNA sequence: TGTGCCAGCAGCTCGGACGGACATCTCACCTACGAGCAGTACTGC. Amino acids: CASSSDGHLTYEQYC.

This clonotype was seen ten or more times. The chain employs TRBV2 and TRBJ2-7; D is unclear. Per the germline V gene, CDR1 is SNHLY and CDR2 is FYNNEI. Trimming removed 9 bases at V and 0 bases at J, with 15 bases between. The CDR3 loop spans 14 amino acids. The CDR3 DNA is TGTGCCAGTAGCCAGCGTAGGGCCTCCTACGAGCAGTACTTC. Its translation: CASSQRRASYEQYF.

This clonotype was recorded a few times. This chain connects TRBV6-5 to TRBJ1-6, with D possibly being TRBD1 (5 bases). The CDR3 runs to 14 residues. CDR1 MNHEY and CDR2 SVGAGI come from the germline V gene. Trimming removed 8 bases at V and 4 bases at J, with 12 bases between. The CDR3 region is CASRDLEYNSPLHF. The DNA for the CDR3 is TGTGCCAGCCGGGACCTTGAATATAATTCACCCCTCCACTTT.

This clonotype was counted between two and nine times. The chain uses TRBV11-2 and TRBJ1-3; TRBD1 might be the D (5 bases). The CDR3 is 15 amino acids. V was trimmed by 5 bases and J by 0 bases, leaving 11 bases between them. Germline assignment: CDR1 SGHAT and CDR2 FQNNGV. For the CDR3, the DNA is TGTGCCAGCAGCCTATTTACAGGCTCTGGAAACACCATATATTTT. This codes for CASSLFTGSGNTIYF.

This chain joins TRBV19 and TRBJ2-5; 9 bases are a match to TRBD2. The junction had 9 bases not matched to a gene; V was cut back by 5 bases and J by 5 bases. The CDR3 totals 15 residues. Germline values: CDR1 LNHDA, CDR2 SQIVND (reference sequence). The DNA of the CDR3 is TGTGCCAGTAGTGTTCCTAGCGGGGACGTGGAGACCCAGTACTTC. It specifies CASSVPSGDVETQYF.

This clonotype showed up just once. This chain uses TRBV10-3 with TRBJ2-5; D tentatively reads TRBD1 or TRBD2 (6 bases each). CDR1 and CDR2 from the germline V gene are ENHRY and SYGVKD. The CDR3 covers 16 residues. With 6 bases removed from V and 4 bases from J, the gap between germline ends came to 21 bases. The chain's CDR3 is CAISSEPHGGRETQYF. The DNA for the CDR3 is TGTGCCATCAGCAGTGAGCCGCACGGGGGCAGAGAGACCCAGTACTTC.

The chain is built from TRBV4-1 and TRBJ1-2; TRBD1 matches at 8 bases. Germline loops: CDR1 MGHRA, CDR2 YSYEKL. The CDR3 sequence is 15 residues long. The junction had 9 bases not matched to a gene; V was cut back by 1 base and J by 8 bases. The CDR3 spells CASSQGIGQGLGYTF. The CDR3, as DNA: TGCGCCAGCAGCCAAGGTATTGGACAGGGCTTAGGCTACACCTTC.

This clonotype was counted many times. For the CDR3, the DNA is TGTGCCAGCAGCCCCCGAACAGGGTCTGGGGCCAACGTCCTGACTTTC. Encoded protein: CASSPRTGSGANVLTF. The rearrangement uses TRBV7-9 and TRBJ2-6, with a weak D call TRBD1 (6 bases). V shed 5 bases and J shed 1 base, with 12 bases lying between them. Germline-derived CDR1 and CDR2 are SEHNR and FQNEAQ (reference sequence). This CDR3 has 16 amino acids.

This clonotype was recorded many times. The chain is built from TRBV14 and TRBJ2-5, with D unclear. The CDR3 sequence is 13 residues long. V lost 0 bases and J 6 bases, leaving 8 bases between the germline ends. Germline CDR1 and CDR2: SGHDN and FVKESK. CDR3 residues: CASSQDRRKTQYF. In DNA, the CDR3 is TGTGCCAGCAGCCAAGATCGTCGGAAGACCCAGTACTTC.

This clonotype was counted only a few times. CDR3 amino acids: CASSFIGGDYGYTF. For the CDR3, the DNA is TGTGCCAGCAGTTTTATTGGGGGTGACTATGGCTACACCTTC. J is TRBJ1-2 and V is TRBV12-3 or TRBV12-4; TRBD1 might be the D (5 bases). Trimming pared 3 bases from V and 3 bases from J, leaving 11 bases between. The CDR3 runs to 14 residues.

This clonotype was seen at least ten times. This chain connects TRBV10-3 to TRBJ1-5, with 10 bases identical to TRBD1. The J segment lost 4 bases and the V segment lost 4 bases, leaving 4 bases of the junction unmatched. The germline CDR1 and CDR2 sequences are ENHRY and SYGVKD. CDR3 length: 15 amino acids. The DNA of the CDR3 is TGTGCCATCAGTGGGGGGGACAGGGGAAATCAGCCCCAGCATTTT. This encodes CAISGGDRGNQPQHF.

With regard to this clonotype: The final CDR3 position lacks the conserved phenylalanine or tryptophan, pointing to a likely read error. Because the CDR3's place on the DNA is in doubt, the DNA is left out and the CDR3 is given as listed by TCRdb. This rearrangement joins TRBV7-8 to TRBJ2-7; the tabulated D call, TRBD2, remains unverified against the DNA. The CDR3 totals 13 residues, both ends included. The germline gives CDR1 SGHVS, CDR2 FQNEAQ. CDR3 sequence: CASSSLRPGLAGI.

The sample holds many counts of this clonotype. The chain recombines TRBV19 with TRBJ1-2; 7 positions agree with TRBD1. The CDR3 consists of 13 residues. Germline-derived CDR1 and CDR2 are LNHDA and SQIVND (reference sequence). The ends lost 9 bases at V and 6 bases at J; junction bases unmatched: 10. Here the CDR3 DNA reads TGTGCCAGCCAACCTTGGACAGGAGATGGCTACACCTTC. This translates into CASQPWTGDGYTF.

V and J are TRBV5-6 and TRBJ1-3, with unresolved D. V was cut by 0 bases and J by 6 bases, with 7 bases left in between. CDR3 length: 13 amino acids. The germline V gene encodes CDR1 SGHDT and CDR2 YYEEEE. This CDR3 is CASSLGSLNTIYF. DNA of the CDR3: TGTGCCAGCAGCTTGGGAAGTCTAAACACCATATATTTT.

With respect to this clonotype: A read error is possible here, since a much larger clone lies one base away. This chain connects TRBV2 to TRBJ2-2, with TRBD2 as a possible D gene (6 bases). V was pared by 3 bases and J by 7 bases, with 12 bases between. The CDR3 spans 14 residues. Germline V gives CDR1 SNHLY, CDR2 FYNNEI. The CDR3, as DNA: TGTGCCAGCAGTGAGTACGGTAGCGGCGGGGAGCTGTTTTTT. Translation gives CASSEYGSGGELFF.